Described below is a single T cell receptor beta chain sequence and its context. The antigen is unknown. Orbital computed tomography and thyroid ultrasound, together with serum TRAb and thyroxine and clinical symptoms, were used for diagnoses. Fresh peripheral blood, about 10 ml of it, supplied the PBMCs. CDR1 and CDR2 from the germline V gene are LNHDA and SQIVND (reference sequence). This CDR3 region has 14 residues. After removal of 3 bases from V and 2 bases from J, the junction contained 2 bases not matched to a gene. Authors of the study amplified TCR beta CDR3 regions from RNA transcripts. Researchers ran a first-round RT-PCR on the TCR CDR3 using the HTBI primer set. TCRdb reprocessed the multiplex PCR reads with MiXCR, giving one entry per CDR3 protein. This sample carries 300,000 to 450,000 distinct CDR3 sequences, approximately 15% of them seen once, and the ten largest clones take about a fifth.

The data belong to a study of T cells in Graves' hyperthyroidism and ophthalmopathy. Overall study findings and caveats: Clonotypes that were expanded in thyroid above 0.001 mostly appeared in blood too. Ophthalmopathy, which appeared later, was predicted by the model a median 6.5 months before onset.

The source of this sequence is a man between 25 and 39 years old with Graves' hyperthyroidism that later progressed to Graves' ophthalmopathy. The sequenced sample was blood. This rearrangement joins TRBV19 to TRBJ2-5; 8 nucleotides agree with TRBD2. CDR3 in amino acids: CASSISGGQETQYF. The DNA for the CDR3 is TGTGCCAGTAGTATCTCGGGGGGGCAAGAGACCCAGTACTTC.